The 5 T cell receptor beta chains in this list originate from one sample, sequenced in a study of T cell clonotyping in hematopoietic cell transplantation. Documented time point: recipient sample about 28 days before transplant, after cytoreduction. TCRdb keeps only in-frame clones here, not all; method: immunoSEQ multiplex PCR. The table has approximately 39,000 clones, roughly 95% seen once; the top ten hold around 1.5%. The starting material was peripheral blood mononuclear cells, obtained before stem cell transplant. The receptor source for this set is a man aged 35 to 55 with chronic myeloid leukemia. Some clones in this sample may be carry-over from other donors' samples.

The V gene is TRBV12-1, the J gene TRBJ2-7; whether TRBD1, the table's D call, matches the DNA was not checked. TRBV12-1 is recorded as a pseudogene. The CDR3 contains 15 residues. DNA for the CDR3: TGTGCCAGCAGCTTCCGGGACAGGGAACCCTACGAGCAGTACTTC. Protein sequence: CASSFRDREPYEQYF.

This clone appeared once. The CDR3 here is CASTGAGLIYEQYF. DNA for the CDR3: TGTGCCAGCACAGGGGCGGGGTTGATATACGAGCAGTACTTC. This rearrangement joins TRBV28 to TRBJ2-7; D may be TRBD1 or TRBD2 (6 bases each). The CDR3 length is 14 residues. The ends were cut back, 7 bases at V and 4 bases at J, with 17 bases in the middle. Germline V gene data show CDR1 as MDHEN and CDR2 as SYDVKM.

This chain connects TRBV11-2 to TRBJ2-5, with D hard to call. Trimming took off 2 bases at V and 2 bases at J, with 12 bases between the two ends. This CDR3 is 15 amino acids long. Per the germline V gene, CDR1 is SGHAT and CDR2 is FQNNGV. The CDR3 DNA is TGTGCCAGCAGCTTATCCCCAGGTCCTCAAGAGACCCAGTACTTC. It specifies CASSLSPGPQETQYF.

The gene calls are TRBV7-2 and TRBJ2-5; 8 bases align to TRBD2. From germline, CDR1 is SGHTA and CDR2 FQGNSA. The CDR3 has 15 amino acids. V shed 7 bases, J shed 2 bases, and the junction held 9 bases outside the gene matches. The CDR3 DNA follows: TGTGCCAGCAACATTGTAGCGGGGACTCAAGAGACCCAGTACTTC. This sequence encodes CASNIVAGTQETQYF.

The chain recombines TRBV6-6 with TRBJ2-1, with 9 bases lining up with TRBD1. The CDR3 is made up of 16 amino acids. Germline V gives CDR1 MNHNY, CDR2 SVGAGI (reference sequence). V was clipped by 5 bases and J by 6 bases; unmatched bases: 11. The CDR3 region is CASSPRGQGNSNEQFF. The CDR3 bases are TGTGCCAGCAGTCCCCGGGGACAGGGAAACTCCAATGAGCAGTTCTTC.